This TCR beta chain came from a study of T cell responses to AZD1222 COVID-19 vaccine. CDR3 length: 15 amino acids. V lost 4 bases and J lost 7; bases outside the gene matches: 11. Germline values: CDR1 GTSNPN, CDR2 SVGIG (reference sequence). Second-dose groups at about 4 or about 12 weeks were pooled. Study findings and constraints: Increases in Spike-specific TCR breadth and depth were seen after two AZD1222 doses. The peak T cell response came first, and repertoires were sampled only after it.

This clone showed up just a few times. Its specificity is not known. TCRdb's table, derived via immunoSEQ multiplex PCR, lists solely in-frame clones and lacks some. This table holds fewer than 150,000 clones, approximately 90% found once. Sequenced material: peripheral blood, taken 28 days after the second AZD1222 dose. The clonotype originates from an adult who received the AZD1222 COVID-19 vaccine. The V call is TRBV30, the J call TRBJ1-4, with 8 bases matching TRBD1. The CDR3: CAWKRSGGVGEKLFF. CDR3 bases: TGTGCCTGGAAAAGGTCAGGGGGCGTTGGTGAAAAACTGTTTTTT.